This TCR beta chain came from a study of tumor and adjacent non-tumor tissue in lung cancer. TCRbeta libraries were built with three rounds of nested PCR, modified from ARM-PCR. TCRdb reprocessed the multiplex PCR reads with MiXCR, giving one entry per CDR3 protein. The table lists approximately 140,000 distinct CDR3 sequences, approximately 66% of them singletons, with around a sixth in the top ten. This clonotype was recorded many times. Trimming took 6 bases from V and 3 from J, leaving 14 bases between them. This CDR3 has 13 residues. From germline, CDR1 is DFQATT and CDR2 SNEGSKA (reference sequence). The template was RNA from unsorted bulk tissue. Between August and November 2014, newly diagnosed, chemotherapy-naive lung cancer patients underwent thoracic surgery in China.

Material for sequencing was lung tumor tissue. V is TRBV20-1 and J is TRBJ1-2; D not certain. The sequence was collected from a man aged 55-75 years with small cell lung cancer. For the CDR3, the DNA is TGCAGTGCCGCACCGACCGGCGACTATGGCTACACCTTC. Amino acids: CSAAPTGDYGYTF.